Following are 29 T cell receptor beta chains from one sample sequenced in a study of blood T cell repertoires in COVID-19. Some clones are missing from TCRdb's copy, which holds only in-frame ones; the method was immunoSEQ multiplex PCR. The data show 150,000 to 160,000 clones, less than 95% seen once. The sample consisted of peripheral blood. Receptors were obtained from a man aged 50 or older with acute or convalescent COVID-19.

This rearrangement joins TRBV5-8 to TRBJ1-3, with D perhaps matching TRBD1 (6 bases). With 0 bases removed from V and 0 bases from J, the gap between germline ends came to 13 bases. From germline, CDR1 is SGHTS and CDR2 YDEGEE. The length of the CDR3 is 17 residues. The CDR3 protein is CASSLARQGISGNTIYF. The CDR3 DNA follows: TGTGCCAGCAGCTTGGCCCGGCAGGGGATCTCTGGAAACACCATATATTTT.

J is TRBJ1-1 and V is TRBV11-2; 8 nucleotides align to TRBD1. V lost 3 bases, J lost 3 bases, and 6 bases stayed unmatched. Germline V gene data show CDR1 as SGHAT and CDR2 as FQNNGV. This CDR3 is 15 amino acids long. The CDR3 here is CASSFGDRFYTEAFF. DNA for the CDR3: TGTGCCAGCAGCTTCGGGGACAGGTTTTACACTGAAGCTTTCTTT.

V and J are TRBV27 and TRBJ2-3; 7 nucleotides match TRBD2. The CDR3 spans 15 residues. Germline trimming cut 5 bases from V and 3 bases from J; bases unmatched to any gene: 8. Germline loops: CDR1 MNHEY, CDR2 SMNVEV (reference sequence). The CDR3 protein is CASSPPWRGTDTQYF. CDR3 nucleotide sequence: TGTGCCAGCAGTCCCCCCTGGCGGGGGACAGATACGCAGTATTTT.

The rearrangement uses TRBV2 and TRBJ2-2, with no clear D. Deletions cut 7 bases from V and 5 bases from J, with 14 bases between. The germline gives CDR1 SNHLY, CDR2 FYNNEI. The length of the CDR3 is 14 residues. Here the CDR3 DNA reads TGTGCCAGCATAGGAACAGAGTTAACCGGGGAGCTGTTTTTT. Amino acids: CASIGTELTGELFF.

The CDR3 DNA reads as TGTGCCTGGAGTGGACAGGGGAGATATCACACTGAAGCTTTCTTT. This codes for CAWSGQGRYHTEAFF. This chain links TRBV30 with TRBJ1-1, with 8 positions matching TRBD1. V trimming: 1 base; J trimming: 3 bases; junction bases outside the gene matches: 7. The germline CDR1 and CDR2 sequences are GTSNPN and SVGIG (reference sequence). The CDR3 contains 15 residues.

The DNA of the CDR3 is TGTGCCAGCAGCGTAGGGGGCCGAAATAATGAGCAGTTCTTC. This codes for CASSVGGRNNEQFF. The gene calls are TRBV9 and TRBJ2-1, with a possible D match to TRBD1 (5 bases). Germline-derived CDR1 and CDR2 are SGDLS and YYNGEE. Trimming removed 0 bases from V and 7 bases from J, with 11 bases in between. CDR3 size: 14 residues.

This rearrangement joins TRBV2 to TRBJ2-1, with 10 bases lining up with TRBD2. The V gene's germline CDR1 is SNHLY and CDR2 FYNNEI. The CDR3 sequence is 16 residues long. Trimming took 3 bases from V and 12 from J; bases not matched to a gene: 14. Written as DNA, the CDR3 is TGTGCCAGCAGTGATGGAGGGCTAGCGGGAGTCGAGGGGCAGTTCTTC. Its protein is CASSDGGLAGVEGQFF.

V and J are TRBV24-1 and TRBJ2-1; TRBD2 matches 8 bases. With 3 bases clipped from V and 8 bases from J, the junction kept 11 bases outside the gene matches. The CDR3 sequence is 16 residues long. Per germline, CDR1 KGHDR and CDR2 SFDVKD. CDR3 amino acids: CATSDPGTRFLDEQFF. DNA for the CDR3: TGTGCCACCAGTGATCCCGGGACTAGATTTCTCGATGAGCAGTTCTTC.

The chain has TRBV27 and TRBJ1-5, with a tentative D call TRBD1 (5 bases). In germline, CDR1 is MNHEY, CDR2 SMNVEV (reference sequence). The V gene lost 4 bases and the J gene lost 4 bases, with 14 bases spanning the gap. The length of the CDR3 is 15 residues. CDR3 amino acids: CASSSLPQENQPQHF. CDR3 DNA: TGTGCCAGCAGTTCGTTACCACAGGAAAATCAGCCCCAGCATTTT.

The gene calls are TRBV30 and TRBJ1-5, with 7 bases that match TRBD1. The CDR3 is 14 residues long. The germline CDR1 and CDR2 sequences are GTSNPN and SVGIG (reference sequence). Trimming cost V 0 bases and J 4 bases; bases outside gene matches: 3. The CDR3 sequence: CAWSVGRGNQPQHF. The DNA for the CDR3 is TGTGCCTGGAGTGTAGGCAGGGGGAATCAGCCCCAGCATTTT.

This clone was recorded once. The rearrangement links TRBV3-1 (or the pseudogene TRBV3-2) to TRBJ2-5; TRBD2 matches 7 bases. The CDR3 length is 14 residues. From germline, CDR1 is LGHDT and CDR2 YNNKEL (reference sequence). Trimming removed 4 bases from V and 2 bases from J; junction bases left unmatched: 4. CDR3 amino acids: CASSPGGIQETQYF. The CDR3 DNA sequence: TGTGCCAGCAGCCCGGGGGGAATACAAGAGACCCAGTACTTC.

The CDR3 reads CASSPGATGVATEAFF. The CDR3 DNA reads as TGTGCCAGCAGCCCGGGGGCGACAGGGGTGGCAACTGAAGCTTTCTTT. The chain employs TRBV28 and TRBJ1-1; TRBD1 matches at 8 bases. Trimming took 6 bases from V and 5 from J; bases not matched to a gene: 14. CDR1 is MDHEN and CDR2 is SYDVKM in the germline V gene. This CDR3 is built from 16 residues. The complete variable domain, with remaining parts taken from reference TRBV28 and TRBJ1-1, reads DVKVTQSSRYLVKRTGEKVFLECVQDMDHENMFWYRQDPGLGLRLIYFSYDVKMKEKGDIPEGYSVSREKKERFSLILESASTNQTSMYLCASSPGATGVATEAFFGQGTRLTVV.

This clone was picked up a small number of times. The chain couples TRBV3-1 (or the pseudogene TRBV3-2) to TRBJ2-2; D is perhaps TRBD2 (6 bases). CDR1 is LGHDT and CDR2 is YNNKEL in the germline V gene (reference sequence). The CDR3 covers 14 residues. Trimming removed 2 bases from V and 7 bases from J, with 11 bases in between. As DNA, the CDR3 is TGTGCCAGCAGCCAATGGGGGGACCACGGGGAGCTGTTTTTT. Its protein product is CASSQWGDHGELFF.

This clone has a handful of counts. V usage is TRBV5-1 and J usage is TRBJ2-1; 12 nucleotides agree with TRBD1. This CDR3 comprises 24 residues. Looked up from germline, CDR1 is SGHRS and CDR2 is YFSETQ. Trimming cost V 4 bases and J 5 bases; bases outside gene matches: 31. The CDR3 spells CASSPEGPDPRGTGGLARDNEQFF. CDR3 sequence (DNA): TGCGCCAGCAGCCCCGAAGGGCCAGATCCCCGCGGGACAGGGGGCCTAGCGCGGGACAATGAGCAGTTCTTC.

The gene calls are TRBV3-1 (or the pseudogene TRBV3-2) and TRBJ1-2, with a tentative D call TRBD1 (6 bases). Looked up from germline, CDR1 is LGHDT and CDR2 is YNNKEL (reference sequence). The CDR3 covers 15 residues. Between the trimmed V and J ends, which lost 5 bases and 6 bases, there was a span of 19 bases. CDR3 DNA sequence: TGTGCCAGCAGCAACCTCGGGGGGCGGGAAAATGGCTACACCTTC. Its protein is CASSNLGGRENGYTF.

The genes are TRBV28 and TRBJ2-7; TRBD2 matches 7 bases. The germline CDR1 and CDR2 sequences are MDHEN and SYDVKM. Trimming cost V 5 bases and J 3 bases; bases outside gene matches: 10. The CDR3 has 15 residues. This CDR3 is CASSQTNRDYYEQYF. CDR3 bases: TGTGCCAGCAGTCAAACCAACCGGGACTACTACGAGCAGTACTTC.

This chain uses TRBV7-8 with TRBJ1-1; D gene ambiguous. Deletions cut 1 base from V and 1 base from J, with 10 bases between. The CDR3 is made up of 15 amino acids. Germline-derived CDR1 and CDR2 are SGHVS and FQNEAQ. The CDR3 DNA is TGTGCCAGCAGCTTAGTCCCACAATCGAACACTGAAGCTTTCTTT. Translation gives CASSLVPQSNTEAFF.

This clone appeared once. J is TRBJ1-2 and V is TRBV5-1; TRBD1 matches 10 bases. The CDR3 runs 14 residues. Germline CDR1 reads SGHRS; CDR2 reads YFSETQ. After removal of 2 bases from V and 4 bases from J, the junction contained 2 bases not matched to a gene. Here the CDR3 reads CASSFGQGGYGYTF. CDR3 nucleotides: TGCGCCAGCAGCTTCGGACAGGGGGGCTATGGCTACACCTTC.

The chain combines TRBV19 with TRBJ2-7, with 9 bases that match TRBD2. The length of the CDR3 is 15 residues. J gave up 3 bases and V 1 base, and 4 bases lay outside the gene matches. Looked up from germline, CDR1 is LNHDA and CDR2 is SQIVND (reference sequence). Here the CDR3 DNA reads TGTGCCAGTAGTATAGGACTAGCGGTTATCTACGAGCAGTACTTC. Amino acids: CASSIGLAVIYEQYF.

The V gene is TRBV6-5, the J gene TRBJ2-2; the match to TRBD1 covers 8 bases. Trimming took 6 bases from V and 2 from J; bases not matched to a gene: 5. The CDR3 length is 15 residues. Germline V gene data show CDR1 as MNHEY and CDR2 as SVGAGI. The CDR3 protein is CASRTGQGNTGELFF. CDR3 nucleotide sequence: TGTGCCAGCAGGACAGGACAGGGCAACACCGGGGAGCTGTTTTTT.

CDR3 loop: CASSLWTTEAFF. CDR3 nucleotide sequence: TGTGCCAGCAGTCTGTGGACAACTGAAGCTTTCTTT. The chain combines TRBV28 with TRBJ1-1; D perhaps matches TRBD1 (5 bases). Germline V gives CDR1 MDHEN, CDR2 SYDVKM. The germline V and J ends were trimmed by 5 bases and 5 bases, with 9 bases remaining between them. The CDR3 has 12 amino acids.

The rearrangement uses TRBV28 and TRBJ2-2; D remains unclear. V lost 6 bases and J 9 bases, leaving 11 bases between the germline ends. The V gene's germline CDR1 is MDHEN and CDR2 SYDVKM. CDR3 length equals 12 residues. For the CDR3, the DNA is TGTGCCAGCAGCCTGGTCAGGAGGGAGCTGTTTTTT. Amino acid sequence: CASSLVRRELFF.

The chain uses TRBV2 and TRBJ2-3, with D tentatively TRBD2 (5 bases). The CDR3 has 14 residues. V gave up 6 bases and J gave up 6 bases, with 16 bases separating them. Germline V gene lookup returns CDR1 SNHLY and CDR2 FYNNEI. The CDR3 protein is CASRVTLPGDTQYF. DNA for the CDR3: TGTGCCAGCAGGGTGACTTTGCCGGGGGATACGCAGTATTTT.

V is TRBV29-1 and J is TRBJ2-4; 8 positions agree with TRBD2. V trimming: 1 base; J trimming: 0 bases; junction bases outside the gene matches: 2. This CDR3 has 15 amino acids. Per germline, CDR1 SQVTM and CDR2 ANQGSEA. Here the CDR3 reads CSVEGGGLAKNIQYF. CDR3 nucleotides: TGCAGCGTTGAAGGCGGGGGGTTAGCCAAAAACATTCAGTACTTC.

The chain has TRBV18 and TRBJ2-5; D gene uncertain. The CDR3 loop spans 14 amino acids. Trimming took 2 bases from V and 2 from J, leaving 9 bases between them. The germline V gene has CDR1 KGHSH and CDR2 LQKENI. CDR3 sequence (DNA): TGTGCCAGCTCACCAAACAGTGAACAAGAGACCCAGTACTTC. Amino acids: CASSPNSEQETQYF.

The genes are TRBV4-2 and TRBJ2-1, with D perhaps TRBD1 (6 bases). The CDR3 is 14 amino acids. Germline CDR1 is LGHNA and CDR2 is YNFKEQ. V lost 0 bases, J lost 3 bases, and 6 bases lay in between. CDR3 coding DNA: TGTGCCAGCAGCCAAGAGGACAGCTACAATGAGCAGTTCTTC. It yields the protein CASSQEDSYNEQFF.

J is TRBJ1-1 and V is TRBV7-2, with no clear D. Trimming shortened V by 3 bases and J by 1 base, and 9 bases separated the two germline ends. The CDR3 length is 14 residues. Germline CDR1 reads SGHTA; CDR2 reads FQGNSA. CDR3 sequence reads: CASSLTGANTEAFF. DNA for the CDR3: TGTGCCAGCAGCTTGACGGGAGCGAACACTGAAGCTTTCTTT.

This clone was observed a handful of times. CDR3 bases: TGTGCCAGCTCTCTTGGGACAGCAGCCAAAAACATTCAGTACTTC. Translation gives CASSLGTAAKNIQYF. This chain connects TRBV27 to TRBJ2-4; 7 bases map to TRBD1. With 8 bases clipped from V and 0 bases from J, the junction kept 7 bases outside the gene matches. The CDR3 is made up of 15 amino acids. Germline loops: CDR1 MNHEY, CDR2 SMNVEV (reference sequence).

Here the CDR3 DNA reads TGTGCCAGCAGTTTTGGCCTTAACACTGAAGCTTTCTTT. This gives the protein CASSFGLNTEAFF. V gene TRBV12-3 or TRBV12-4 combines with J gene TRBJ1-1; no clear D. Trimming pared 3 bases from V and 2 bases from J, leaving 7 bases between. The CDR3 covers 13 residues.